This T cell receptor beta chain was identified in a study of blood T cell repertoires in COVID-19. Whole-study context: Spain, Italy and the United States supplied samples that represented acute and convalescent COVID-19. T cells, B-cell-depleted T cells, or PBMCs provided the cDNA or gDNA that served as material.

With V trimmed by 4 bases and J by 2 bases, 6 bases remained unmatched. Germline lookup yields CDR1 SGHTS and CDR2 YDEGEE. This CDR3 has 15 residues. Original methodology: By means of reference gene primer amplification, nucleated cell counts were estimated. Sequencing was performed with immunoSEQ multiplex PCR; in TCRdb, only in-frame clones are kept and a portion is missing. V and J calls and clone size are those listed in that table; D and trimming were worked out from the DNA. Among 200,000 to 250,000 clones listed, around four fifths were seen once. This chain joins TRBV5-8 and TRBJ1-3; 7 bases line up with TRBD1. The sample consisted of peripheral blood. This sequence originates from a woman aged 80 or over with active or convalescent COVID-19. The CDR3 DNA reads TGTGCCAGCAGCCGGCGGACAGGTGCTGGAAACACCATATATTTT. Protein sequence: CASSRRTGAGNTIYF.